These 5 T cell receptor beta chains came from one sample sequenced in a study of blood T cell repertoires in COVID-19. Profiled with immunoSEQ multiplex PCR; TCRdb holds only in-frame clones, not every one. The table has about 250,000 clones, 87% seen once. The sequencing input was peripheral blood. All receptors derive from a man aged 18 to 30 with active or convalescent COVID-19.

About this clone: Distinct nucleotide sequences in the sample also encode this CDR3. V and J are TRBV19 and TRBJ1-2; the match to TRBD1 covers 8 bases. The V gene end was trimmed by 5 bases and the J gene end by 4 bases; junction bases not matched to a gene: 3. Germline V gives CDR1 LNHDA, CDR2 SQIVND (reference sequence). The CDR3 contains 13 residues. The CDR3 nucleotides read TGTGCCAGTAGTTTGCAGGGGGCCTATGGCTACACCTTC. Translated: CASSLQGAYGYTF.

This chain links TRBV21-1 with TRBJ1-6; the D segment call TRBD1 is taken from the table without a DNA check. TRBV21-1 is a recognized pseudogene. CDR3 length: 12 amino acids. The CDR3 reads CASSKEGALAHF. The CDR3 nucleotides read TGTGCCAGCAGCAAAGAAGGGGCGTTAGCCCACTTT.

The sample holds a few counts of this clone. This rearrangement joins TRBV5-1 to TRBJ1-2; 7 positions agree with TRBD1. There are 15 residues in the CDR3. Germline V CDR1 and CDR2: SGHRS, YFSETQ. V was pared by 4 bases and J by 4 bases, with 10 bases of the junction left unmatched. CDR3 sequence (DNA): TGCGCCAGCAGCACGACAGGGAGTGGTGGCTATGGCTACACCTTC. This encodes CASSTTGSGGYGYTF. Together with reference TRBV5-1 and TRBJ1-2, the CDR3 gives the full variable domain: KAGVTQTPRYLIKTRGQQVTLSCSPISGHRSVSWYQQTPGQGLQFLFEYFSETQRNKGNFPGRFSGRQFSNSRSEMNVSTLELGDSALYLCASSTTGSGGYGYTFGSGTRLTVV.

The V and J genes are TRBV13 and TRBJ1-1; unclear D gene. Germline-derived CDR1 and CDR2 are PRHDT and FYEKMQ (reference sequence). Trimming took 5 bases from V and 1 from J, leaving 23 bases between them. There are 18 residues in the CDR3. CDR3 amino acids: CASSRSVKILGTNTEAFF. The CDR3 coding sequence is TGTGCCAGCAGCCGCTCGGTCAAAATATTGGGCACGAACACTGAAGCTTTCTTT.

The V gene is TRBV4-3, the J gene TRBJ2-5, with 15 bases aligning to TRBD2. The V segment lost 4 bases and the J segment 2 bases; nucleotides outside the gene matches: 14. CDR3 length equals 20 residues. CDR1 and CDR2 from the germline V gene are LGHNA and YSLEER. In DNA, the CDR3 is TGCGCCAGCAGCCTTCTCCGGACTAGCGGGAGGGCCGCGGGGCAAGAGACCCAGTACTTC. Translating it yields CASSLLRTSGRAAGQETQYF.